The sequence of this T cell receptor beta chain was determined in a study of human T cells and chemical hapten exposure. The time point denotes: pre-sensitization, week 0. Treatment described: therapeutic diphenylcyclopropenone sensitization with weekly scalp DPC. At patch-test visits, sampling came before the patch test. Findings and limits, study-wide: The number of TCRs above 1 in 1000 frequency did not change after DPC sensitization.

The table lists this clonotype with a few counts. Its target is unknown. In TCRdb, the RACE reads were re-called with MiXCR into one record per CDR3 protein. Among more than 250,000 distinct CDR3 sequences listed, 7.5% to 9% were seen once. This CDR3 region has 14 residues. Germline loops: CDR1 DFQATT, CDR2 SNEGSKA (reference sequence). The V end was cut by 0 bases, the J end by 0 bases, with 9 bases between. This receptor was identified in a man between 18 and 35 years old with alopecia areata. Some clones in this sample may be carry-over from other donors' samples. The specimen comprised whole blood, sampled in connection with sensitization to the hapten diphenylcyclopropenone (DPC). The chain has TRBV20-1 and TRBJ2-7; D is unresolved. CDR3 protein: CSARDNGVSYEQYF. The CDR3 nucleotides read TGCAGTGCTAGAGACAACGGAGTCTCCTACGAGCAGTACTTC.